This TCR beta chain was captured by sequencing in a study of T cells after yellow fever vaccination. Germline CDR1 and CDR2: SGDLS and YYNGEE. V was clipped by 3 bases and J by 6 bases, with 10 bases between them. The CDR3 totals 13 residues. Production of TCR cDNA was by 5'RACE template switching, which also added a universal primer site and UMIs. In TCRdb, the 5' RACE reads were re-called with MiXCR into one record per CDR3 protein. The data show about 340,000 distinct CDR3 sequences, about an eighth seen once. This clonotype was seen ten or more times. J is TRBJ2-1 and V is TRBV9; D could derive from TRBD1 or TRBD2 (6 bases each). The origin of this receptor is a young man who received the YFV17D yellow fever vaccine. The sequencing here drew on CD4+ T cells sorted from PBMCs, taken 15 days after the yellow fever booster vaccination. The CDR3 is CASSGRGPNEQFF. The CDR3 DNA follows: TGTGCCAGCAGCGGTCGGGGGCCCAATGAGCAGTTCTTC.